A single T cell receptor beta chain is shown here with its context. As yet, its antigen is unknown. The CDR3 does not close with the conserved phenylalanine or tryptophan, likely indicating a read error. A J-beta primer mix and a sample-barcoded 5' primer were used in a second PCR of roughly 6 to 12 cycles. Using its own MiXCR run on the 5' RACE reads, TCRdb lists one record per CDR3 protein. The sample carries about 800,000 distinct CDR3 sequences, more than 20% recorded once. The data were obtained in a study of blood T cells in healthy people across ages. The overall study: About one barcoded TCR beta cDNA was captured per two T cells.

The study, taken as a whole, reports: With donor CMV status unknown, expanded clonotype changes were possibly confounded.

The CDR3 spans 14 residues. Germline V gene sequence: CDR1 SGHDN, CDR2 FVKESK. This sample also belongs to another study, concerning T cells of mothers and their children. This second report adds: Extracted RNA, in its entirety, went into cDNA synthesis at 1.5 ug per 15 ul.

Material for sequencing was blood. The origin of this receptor is a boy younger than 18 in good health. The chain has TRBV14 and TRBJ2-5; 7 bases agree with TRBD1. The J call may be faulty, since TRBJ2-1 better matches the DNA end. DNA of the CDR3: TGTGCCAGCACATGGGGGACAGCCCGAAATGAGCAGTTCCTC. Translated, it gives CASTWGTARNEQFL.